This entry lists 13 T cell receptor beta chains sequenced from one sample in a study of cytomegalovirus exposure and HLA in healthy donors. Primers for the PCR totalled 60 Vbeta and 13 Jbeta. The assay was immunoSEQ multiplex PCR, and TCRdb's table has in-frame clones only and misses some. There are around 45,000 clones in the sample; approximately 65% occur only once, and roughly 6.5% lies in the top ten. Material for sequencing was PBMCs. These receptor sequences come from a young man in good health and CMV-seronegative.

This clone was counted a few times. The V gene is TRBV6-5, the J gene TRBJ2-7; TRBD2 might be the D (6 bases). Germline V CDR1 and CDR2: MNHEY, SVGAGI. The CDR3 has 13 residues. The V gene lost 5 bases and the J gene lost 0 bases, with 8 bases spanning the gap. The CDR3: CASSVRGSYEQYF. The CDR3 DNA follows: TGTGCCAGCAGTGTGCGGGGCTCCTACGAGCAGTACTTC.

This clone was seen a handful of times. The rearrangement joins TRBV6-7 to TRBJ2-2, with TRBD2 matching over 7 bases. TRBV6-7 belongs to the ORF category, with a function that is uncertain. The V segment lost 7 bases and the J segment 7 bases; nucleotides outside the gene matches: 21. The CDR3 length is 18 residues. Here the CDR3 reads CASTTIGWEGRGVGELFF. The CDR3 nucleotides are TGTGCCAGCACGACCATCGGATGGGAGGGCCGGGGTGTCGGGGAGCTGTTTTTT.

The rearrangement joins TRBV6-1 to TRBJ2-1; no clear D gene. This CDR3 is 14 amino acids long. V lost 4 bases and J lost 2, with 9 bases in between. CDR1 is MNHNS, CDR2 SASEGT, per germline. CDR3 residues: CASSVSGPYNEQFF. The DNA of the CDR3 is TGTGCCAGCAGTGTTAGTGGGCCCTACAATGAGCAGTTCTTC.

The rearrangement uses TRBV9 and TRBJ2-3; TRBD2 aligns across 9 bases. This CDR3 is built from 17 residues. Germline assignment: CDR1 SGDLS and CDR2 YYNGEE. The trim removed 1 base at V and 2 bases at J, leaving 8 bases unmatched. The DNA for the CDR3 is TGTGCCAGCAGCGTAAGAAGCGGGAGGACAACCACAGATACGCAGTATTTT. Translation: CASSVRSGRTTTDTQYF.

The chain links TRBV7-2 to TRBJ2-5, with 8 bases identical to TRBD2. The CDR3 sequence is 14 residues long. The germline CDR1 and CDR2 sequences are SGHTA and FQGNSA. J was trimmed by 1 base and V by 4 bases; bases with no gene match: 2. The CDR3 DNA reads TGTGCCAGCAGCTCCGGGACTAGCCAAGAGACCCAGTACTTC. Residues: CASSSGTSQETQYF.

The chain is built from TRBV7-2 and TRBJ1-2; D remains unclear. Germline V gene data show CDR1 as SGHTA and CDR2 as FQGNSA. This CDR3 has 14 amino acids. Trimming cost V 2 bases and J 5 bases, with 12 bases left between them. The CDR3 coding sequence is TGTGCCAGCAGCTTAAGCAACCCTAGGTATGGCTACACCTTC. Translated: CASSLSNPRYGYTF.

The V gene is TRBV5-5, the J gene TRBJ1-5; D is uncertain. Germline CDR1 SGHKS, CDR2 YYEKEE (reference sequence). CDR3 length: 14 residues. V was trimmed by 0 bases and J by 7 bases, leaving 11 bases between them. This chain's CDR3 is CASSLDRNKQPQHF. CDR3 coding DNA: TGTGCCAGCAGCTTGGACCGAAACAAGCAGCCCCAGCATTTT.

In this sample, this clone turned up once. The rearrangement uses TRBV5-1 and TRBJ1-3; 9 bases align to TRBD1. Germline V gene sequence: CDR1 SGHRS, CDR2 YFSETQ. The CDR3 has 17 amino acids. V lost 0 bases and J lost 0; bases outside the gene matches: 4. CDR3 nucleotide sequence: TGCGCCAGCAGCTTGGAGCCGGGACAGGGCTCTGGAAACACCATATATTTT. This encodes CASSLEPGQGSGNTIYF. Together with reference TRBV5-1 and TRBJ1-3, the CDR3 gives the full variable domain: KAGVTQTPRYLIKTRGQQVTLSCSPISGHRSVSWYQQTPGQGLQFLFEYFSETQRNKGNFPGRFSGRQFSNSRSEMNVSTLELGDSALYLCASSLEPGQGSGNTIYFGEGSWLTVV.

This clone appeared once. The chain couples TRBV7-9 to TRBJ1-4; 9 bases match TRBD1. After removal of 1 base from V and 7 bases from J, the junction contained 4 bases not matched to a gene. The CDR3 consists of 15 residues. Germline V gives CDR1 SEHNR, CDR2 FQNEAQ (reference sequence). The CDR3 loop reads CASSLGDREFEKLFF. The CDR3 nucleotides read TGTGCCAGCAGCTTAGGGGACAGGGAATTTGAAAAACTGTTTTTT.

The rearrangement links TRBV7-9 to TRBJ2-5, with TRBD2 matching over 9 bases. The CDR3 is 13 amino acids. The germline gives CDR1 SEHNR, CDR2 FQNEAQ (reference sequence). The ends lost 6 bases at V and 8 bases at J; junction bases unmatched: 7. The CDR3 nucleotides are TGTGCCAGCAGGGTAGCGGGAGACATTACCCAGTACTTC. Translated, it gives CASRVAGDITQYF.

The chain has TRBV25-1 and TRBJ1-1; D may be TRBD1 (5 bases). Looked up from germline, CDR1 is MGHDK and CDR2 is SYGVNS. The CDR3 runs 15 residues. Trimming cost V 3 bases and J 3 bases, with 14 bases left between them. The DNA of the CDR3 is TGTGCCAGCAGTGATTTTGGGGGGATTTACACTGAAGCTTTCTTT. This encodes CASSDFGGIYTEAFF.

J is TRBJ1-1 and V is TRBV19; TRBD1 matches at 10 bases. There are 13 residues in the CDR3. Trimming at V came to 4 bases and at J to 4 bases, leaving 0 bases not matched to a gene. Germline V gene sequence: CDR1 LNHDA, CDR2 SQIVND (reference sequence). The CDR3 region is CASSRDRGTEAFF. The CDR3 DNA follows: TGTGCCAGTAGTAGGGACAGGGGCACTGAAGCTTTCTTT.

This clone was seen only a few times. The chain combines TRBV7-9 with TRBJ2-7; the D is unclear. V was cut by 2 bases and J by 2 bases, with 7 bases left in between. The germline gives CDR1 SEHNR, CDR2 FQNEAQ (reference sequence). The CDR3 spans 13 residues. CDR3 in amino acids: CASSLIGAYEQYF. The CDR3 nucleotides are TGTGCCAGCAGCTTAATTGGAGCCTACGAGCAGTACTTC.